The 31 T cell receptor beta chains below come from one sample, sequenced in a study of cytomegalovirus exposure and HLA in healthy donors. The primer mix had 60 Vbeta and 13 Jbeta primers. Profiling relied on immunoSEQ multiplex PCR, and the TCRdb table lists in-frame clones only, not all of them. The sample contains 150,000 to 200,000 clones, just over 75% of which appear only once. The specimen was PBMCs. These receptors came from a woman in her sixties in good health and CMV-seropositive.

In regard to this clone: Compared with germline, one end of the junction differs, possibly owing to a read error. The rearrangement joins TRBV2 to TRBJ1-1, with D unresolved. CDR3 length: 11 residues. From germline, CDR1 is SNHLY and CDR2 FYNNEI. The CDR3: CTSSEEAEAFF. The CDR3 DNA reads TGTACCAGCAGTGAGGAGGCTGAAGCTTTCTTT.

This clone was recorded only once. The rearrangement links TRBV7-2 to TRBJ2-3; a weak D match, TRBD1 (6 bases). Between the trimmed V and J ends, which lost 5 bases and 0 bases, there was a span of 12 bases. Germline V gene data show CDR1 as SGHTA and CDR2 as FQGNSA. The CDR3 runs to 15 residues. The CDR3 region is CASSLGTPSTDTQYF. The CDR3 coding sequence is TGTGCCAGCAGCCTCGGGACACCAAGCACAGATACGCAGTATTTT.

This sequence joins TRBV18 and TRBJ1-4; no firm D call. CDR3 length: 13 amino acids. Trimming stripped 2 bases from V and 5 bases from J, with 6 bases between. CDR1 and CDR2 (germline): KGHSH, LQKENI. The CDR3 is CASSPYTNEKLFF. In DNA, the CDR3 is TGTGCCAGCTCACCATACACGAATGAAAAACTGTTTTTT.

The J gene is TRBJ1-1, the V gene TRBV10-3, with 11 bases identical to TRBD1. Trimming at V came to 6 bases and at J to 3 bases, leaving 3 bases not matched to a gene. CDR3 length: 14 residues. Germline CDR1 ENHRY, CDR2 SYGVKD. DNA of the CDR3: TGTGCCATCAGGGGGACAGGGGGATACACTGAAGCTTTCTTT. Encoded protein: CAIRGTGGYTEAFF.

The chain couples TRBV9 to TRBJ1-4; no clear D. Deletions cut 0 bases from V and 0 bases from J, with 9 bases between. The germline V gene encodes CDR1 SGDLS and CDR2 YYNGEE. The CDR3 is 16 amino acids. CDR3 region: CASSVGNTATNEKLFF. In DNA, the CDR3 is TGTGCCAGCAGCGTAGGAAACACCGCAACTAATGAAAAACTGTTTTTT. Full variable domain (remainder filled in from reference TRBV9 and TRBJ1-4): DSGVTQTPKHLITATGQRVTLRCSPRSGDLSVYWYQQSLDQGLQFLIQYYNGEERAKGNILERFSAQQFPDLHSELNLSSLELGDSALYFCASSVGNTATNEKLFFGSGTQLSVL.

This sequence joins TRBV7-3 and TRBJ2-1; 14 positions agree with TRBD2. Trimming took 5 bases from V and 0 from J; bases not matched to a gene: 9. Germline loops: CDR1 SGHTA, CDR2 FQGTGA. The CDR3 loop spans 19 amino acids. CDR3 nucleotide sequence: TGTGCCAGCAGCACCCCCGGGACTAGCGGGAGTTTCTCCTACAATGAGCAGTTCTTC. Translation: CASSTPGTSGSFSYNEQFF.

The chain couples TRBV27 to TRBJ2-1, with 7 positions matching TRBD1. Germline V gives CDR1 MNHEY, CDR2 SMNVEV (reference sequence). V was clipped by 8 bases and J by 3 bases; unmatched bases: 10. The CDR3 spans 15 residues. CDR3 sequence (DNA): TGTGCCAGCCCCTCCTACAGGGGTTACTACAATGAGCAGTTCTTC. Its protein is CASPSYRGYYNEQFF.

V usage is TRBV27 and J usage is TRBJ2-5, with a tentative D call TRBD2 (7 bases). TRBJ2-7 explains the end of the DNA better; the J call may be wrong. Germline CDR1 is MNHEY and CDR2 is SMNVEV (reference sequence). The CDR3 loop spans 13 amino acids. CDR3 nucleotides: TGTGCCAGCAGTTTACGGGGGGCGGGCGAGCAGTACTTC. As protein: CASSLRGAGEQYF.

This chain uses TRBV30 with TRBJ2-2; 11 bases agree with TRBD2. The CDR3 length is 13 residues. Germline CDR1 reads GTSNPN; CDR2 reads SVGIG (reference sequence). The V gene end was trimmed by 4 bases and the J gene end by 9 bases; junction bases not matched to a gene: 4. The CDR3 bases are TGTGCCTGGATGGGACTAGCGGACCGGGAGCTGTTTTTT. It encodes CAWMGLADRELFF.

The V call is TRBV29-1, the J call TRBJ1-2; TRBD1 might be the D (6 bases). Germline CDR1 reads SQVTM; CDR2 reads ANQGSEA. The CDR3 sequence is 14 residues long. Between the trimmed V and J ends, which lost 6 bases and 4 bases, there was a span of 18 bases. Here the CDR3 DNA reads TGCAGCGTGACCCCTCGGGACATACGCTATGGCTACACCTTC. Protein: CSVTPRDIRYGYTF.

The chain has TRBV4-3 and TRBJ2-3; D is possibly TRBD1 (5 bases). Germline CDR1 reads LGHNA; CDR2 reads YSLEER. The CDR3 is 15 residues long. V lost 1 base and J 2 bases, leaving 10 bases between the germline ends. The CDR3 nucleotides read TGCGCCAGCAGCCAAGTCCAGGGCCCCACAGATACGCAGTATTTT. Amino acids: CASSQVQGPTDTQYF.

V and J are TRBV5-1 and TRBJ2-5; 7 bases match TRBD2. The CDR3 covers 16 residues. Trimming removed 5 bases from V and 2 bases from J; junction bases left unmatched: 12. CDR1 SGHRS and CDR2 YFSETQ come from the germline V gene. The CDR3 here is CASSPGHRGDQETQYF. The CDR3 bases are TGCGCCAGCAGTCCCGGGCACCGGGGGGATCAAGAGACCCAGTACTTC.

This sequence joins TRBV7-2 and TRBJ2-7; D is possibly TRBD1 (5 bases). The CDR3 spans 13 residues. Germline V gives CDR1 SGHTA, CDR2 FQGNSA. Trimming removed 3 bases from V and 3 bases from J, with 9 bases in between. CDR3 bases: TGTGCCAGCAGCTTGGATGACAGCTACGAGCAGTACTTC. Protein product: CASSLDDSYEQYF.

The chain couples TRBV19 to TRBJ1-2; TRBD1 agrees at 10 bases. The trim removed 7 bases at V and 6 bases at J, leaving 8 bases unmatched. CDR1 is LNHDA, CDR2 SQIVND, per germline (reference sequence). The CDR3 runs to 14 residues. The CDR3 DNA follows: TGTGCCAGTATGTCGGGGACAGGGGTAGATGGCTACACCTTC. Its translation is CASMSGTGVDGYTF. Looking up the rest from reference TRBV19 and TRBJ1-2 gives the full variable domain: DGGITQSPKYLFRKEGQNVTLSCEQNLNHDAMYWYRQDPGQGLRLIYYSQIVNDFQKGDIAEGYSVSREKKESFPLTVTSAQKNPTAFYLCASMSGTGVDGYTFGSGTRLTVV.

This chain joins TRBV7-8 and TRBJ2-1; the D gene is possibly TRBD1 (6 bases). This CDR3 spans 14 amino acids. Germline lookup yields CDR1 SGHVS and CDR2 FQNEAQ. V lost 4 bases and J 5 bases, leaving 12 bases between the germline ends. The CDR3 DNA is TGTGCCAGCAGCTACAAAAGGACAGACAATGAGCAGTTCTTC. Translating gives CASSYKRTDNEQFF.

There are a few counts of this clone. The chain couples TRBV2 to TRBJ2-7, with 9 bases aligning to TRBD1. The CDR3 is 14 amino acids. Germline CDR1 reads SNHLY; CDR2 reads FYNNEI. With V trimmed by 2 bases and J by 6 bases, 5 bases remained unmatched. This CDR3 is CASSEITGGAEQYF. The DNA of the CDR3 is TGTGCCAGCAGTGAAATCACAGGGGGCGCCGAGCAGTACTTC.

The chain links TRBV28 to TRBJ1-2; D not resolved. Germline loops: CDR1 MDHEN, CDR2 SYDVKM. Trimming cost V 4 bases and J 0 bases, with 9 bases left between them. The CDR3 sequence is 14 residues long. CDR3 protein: CASSSLHTNYGYTF. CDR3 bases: TGTGCCAGCAGTTCGTTGCACACTAACTATGGCTACACCTTC.

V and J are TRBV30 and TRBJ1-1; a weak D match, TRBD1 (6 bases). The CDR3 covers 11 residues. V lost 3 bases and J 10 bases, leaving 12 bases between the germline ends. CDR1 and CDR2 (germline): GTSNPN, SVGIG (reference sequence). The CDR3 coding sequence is TGTGCCTGGAGATCGACAGGAAGAGCTTTCTTT. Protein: CAWRSTGRAFF.

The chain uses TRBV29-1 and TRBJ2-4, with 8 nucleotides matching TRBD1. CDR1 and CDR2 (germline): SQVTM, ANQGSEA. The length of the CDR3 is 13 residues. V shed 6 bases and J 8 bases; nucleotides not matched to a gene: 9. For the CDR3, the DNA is TGCAGCGTCGAGCTACAGGGGGGAGACATTCAGTACTTC. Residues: CSVELQGGDIQYF.

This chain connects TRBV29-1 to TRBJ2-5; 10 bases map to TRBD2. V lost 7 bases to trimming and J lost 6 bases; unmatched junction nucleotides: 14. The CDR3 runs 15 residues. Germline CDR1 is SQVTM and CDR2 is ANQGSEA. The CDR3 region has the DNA TGCAGCGCCTCTCCCCCTAGCGGGGGCTTGAAGACCCAGTACTTC. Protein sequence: CSASPPSGGLKTQYF.

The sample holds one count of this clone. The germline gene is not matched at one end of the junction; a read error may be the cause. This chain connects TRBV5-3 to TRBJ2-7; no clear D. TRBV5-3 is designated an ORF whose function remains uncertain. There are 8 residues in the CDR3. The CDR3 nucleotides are TGTGCCAGAAGCGTTAGCAACTTC. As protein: CARSVSNF.

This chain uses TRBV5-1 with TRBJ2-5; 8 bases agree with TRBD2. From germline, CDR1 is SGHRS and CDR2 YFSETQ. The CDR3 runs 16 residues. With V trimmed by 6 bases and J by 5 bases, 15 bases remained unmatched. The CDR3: CASTKDRGGVAETQYF. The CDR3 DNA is TGCGCCAGCACCAAGGACCGGGGGGGCGTGGCGGAGACCCAGTACTTC.

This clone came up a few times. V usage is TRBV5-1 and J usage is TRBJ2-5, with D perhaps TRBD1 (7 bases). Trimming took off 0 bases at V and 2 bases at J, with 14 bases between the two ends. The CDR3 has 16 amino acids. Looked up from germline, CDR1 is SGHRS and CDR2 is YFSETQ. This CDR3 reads CASSLATRGEQETQYF. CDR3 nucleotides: TGCGCCAGCAGCTTGGCTACCAGGGGGGAGCAAGAGACCCAGTACTTC.

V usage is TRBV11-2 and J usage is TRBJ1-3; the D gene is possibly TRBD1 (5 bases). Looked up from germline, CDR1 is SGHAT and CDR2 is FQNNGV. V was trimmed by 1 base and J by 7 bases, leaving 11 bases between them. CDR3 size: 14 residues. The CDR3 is CASSLGGLRNTIYF. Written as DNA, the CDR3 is TGTGCCAGCAGCTTAGGGGGCCTACGGAACACCATATATTTT.

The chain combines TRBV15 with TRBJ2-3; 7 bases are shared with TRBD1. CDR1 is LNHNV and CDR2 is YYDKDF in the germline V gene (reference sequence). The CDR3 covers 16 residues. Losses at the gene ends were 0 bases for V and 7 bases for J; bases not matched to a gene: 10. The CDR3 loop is CATSREGTESGYTQYF. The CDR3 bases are TGTGCCACCAGCAGAGAGGGGACAGAAAGCGGTTATACGCAGTATTTT.

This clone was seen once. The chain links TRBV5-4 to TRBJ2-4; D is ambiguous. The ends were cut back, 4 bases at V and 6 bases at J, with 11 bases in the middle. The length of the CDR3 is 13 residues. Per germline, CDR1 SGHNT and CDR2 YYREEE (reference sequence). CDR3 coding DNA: TGTGCCAGCAGCCCCCTGCCAGGAAACATTCAGTACTTC. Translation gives CASSPLPGNIQYF.

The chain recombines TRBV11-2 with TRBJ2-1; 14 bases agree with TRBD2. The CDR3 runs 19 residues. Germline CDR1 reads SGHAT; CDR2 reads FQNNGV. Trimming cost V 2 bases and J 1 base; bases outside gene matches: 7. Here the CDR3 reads CASSLTRTSGGSSYNEQFF. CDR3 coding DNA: TGTGCCAGCAGCTTAACTCGGACTAGCGGGGGGTCTTCCTACAATGAGCAGTTCTTC.

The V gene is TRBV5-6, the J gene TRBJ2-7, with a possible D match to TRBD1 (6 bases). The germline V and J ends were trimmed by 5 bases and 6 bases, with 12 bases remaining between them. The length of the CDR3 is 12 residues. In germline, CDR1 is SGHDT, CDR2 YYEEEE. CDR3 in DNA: TGTGCCAGCAGTTGGGGGCTCAGCGAGCAGTACTTC. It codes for CASSWGLSEQYF.

CDR3 DNA sequence: TGTGCCAGCAGCTTATTTAGGAGTGGGGCCAACGTCCTGACTTTC. Its translation: CASSLFRSGANVLTF. V gene TRBV7-2 combines with J gene TRBJ2-6; D unclear. Per germline, CDR1 SGHTA and CDR2 FQGNSA. V was shortened by 2 bases and J by 3 bases, with 8 bases between the two germline ends. The CDR3 sequence is 15 residues long.

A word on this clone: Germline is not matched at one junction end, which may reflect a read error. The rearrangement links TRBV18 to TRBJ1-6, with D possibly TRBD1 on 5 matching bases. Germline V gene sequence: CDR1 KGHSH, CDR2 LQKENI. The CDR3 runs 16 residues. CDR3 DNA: TGTGCCAGCTCACCAACAGGCATCTCCAATAATTCACCCCTCCACTTT. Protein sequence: CASSPTGISNNSPLHF.

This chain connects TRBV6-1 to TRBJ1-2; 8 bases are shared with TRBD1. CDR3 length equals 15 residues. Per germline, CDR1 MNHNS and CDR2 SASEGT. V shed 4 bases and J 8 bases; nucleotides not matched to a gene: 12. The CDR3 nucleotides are TGTGCCAGCAGTGCGACAGGGGCGGCGGATGGGGGCTACACCTTC. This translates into CASSATGAADGGYTF.